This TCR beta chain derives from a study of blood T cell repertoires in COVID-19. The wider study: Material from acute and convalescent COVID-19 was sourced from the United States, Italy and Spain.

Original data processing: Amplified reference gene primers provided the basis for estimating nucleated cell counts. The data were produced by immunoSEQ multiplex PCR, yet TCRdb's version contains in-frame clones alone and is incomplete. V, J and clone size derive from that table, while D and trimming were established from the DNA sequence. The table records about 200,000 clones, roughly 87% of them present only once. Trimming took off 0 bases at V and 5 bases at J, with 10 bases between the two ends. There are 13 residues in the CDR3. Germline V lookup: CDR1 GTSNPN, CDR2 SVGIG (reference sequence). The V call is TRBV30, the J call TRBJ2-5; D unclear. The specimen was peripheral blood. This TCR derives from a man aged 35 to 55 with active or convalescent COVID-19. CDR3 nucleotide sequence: TGTGCCTGGAGTGTTGAGGTTGGGGAGACCCAGTACTTC. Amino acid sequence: CAWSVEVGETQYF.